Each of the 12 T cell receptor beta chains below was sequenced from the same sample in a study of blood T cells in healthy people across ages (dated by TCRdb to between 2015 and 2017). Library method: 5' RACE. Data came from an Illumina HiSeq 2500. A second PCR of about 6 to 11 cycles was run with a J-beta primer mix and a sample-barcoded 5' primer. TCRdb reworked the public reads: Q25 trimming with fastp, MiXCR clone assembly, productive beta chains retained. Each record represents a unique CDR3 protein, reported with the most common genes and DNA among its rows. This sample lists roughly 800,000 distinct CDR3 sequences; 55% to 70% were detected once. In total, the top ten clones hold approximately 21% of the sample. Sequenced material: blood. The origin of the receptors is a man under 40 in good health.

The V gene is TRBV27, the J gene TRBJ2-1; TRBD2 matches at 14 bases. The V gene's germline CDR1 is MNHEY and CDR2 SMNVEV (reference sequence). The CDR3 contains 16 residues. Unmatched junction bases numbered 6, after V lost 5 bases and J lost 6 bases. The CDR3 sequence: CASSPGGLAGGNEQFF. The CDR3 region has the DNA TGTGCCAGCAGTCCCGGAGGACTAGCGGGAGGCAATGAGCAGTTCTTC.

This clonotype was found once. V and J are TRBV29-1 and TRBJ2-3; 13 nucleotides line up with TRBD2. The CDR3 extends over 14 amino acids. The J segment lost 13 bases and the V segment lost 7 bases, leaving 14 bases of the junction unmatched. Per the germline V gene, CDR1 is SQVTM and CDR2 is ANQGSEA. CDR3 in DNA: TGCAGCGCCGGGACTAGCGGGGTGGGATGTGGCAAGTATTTT. It translates to CSAGTSGVGCGKYF.

CDR3 sequence reads: CASGQQANSPLHF. The CDR3 DNA follows: TGTGCCAGCGGCCAACAGGCTAATTCACCCCTCCACTTT. The gene calls are TRBV7-2 and TRBJ1-6; maybe TRBD1 (5 bases). The CDR3 extends over 13 amino acids. Germline V lookup: CDR1 SGHTA, CDR2 FQGNSA. V gave up 8 bases and J gave up 6 bases, with 11 bases separating them.

This clonotype was counted between two and nine times. V gene TRBV29-1 combines with J gene TRBJ2-1; D is possibly TRBD2 (6 bases). The V gene's germline CDR1 is SQVTM and CDR2 ANQGSEA. V gave up 4 bases and J gave up 4 bases, with 17 bases separating them. The CDR3 spans 15 residues. The CDR3 here is CSVGGGDPQYNEQFF. The CDR3 DNA sequence: TGCAGCGTTGGGGGCGGGGACCCTCAGTACAATGAGCAGTTCTTC.

V and J are TRBV6-1 and TRBJ2-1; no reliable D call. The CDR3 loop spans 18 amino acids. V was pared by 6 bases and J by 0 bases, with 21 bases between. CDR1 and CDR2 from the germline V gene are MNHNS and SASEGT. In nucleotides, the CDR3 is TGTGCCAGCAGACCCCTTTTGGAGCGATATAGCTCCTACAATGAGCAGTTCTTC. Residues: CASRPLLERYSSYNEQFF.

The chain combines TRBV18 with TRBJ2-5; TRBD1 is a possible D gene (5 bases). The end of the DNA fits TRBJ2-7 better, so the J call may be wrong. Germline loops: CDR1 KGHSH, CDR2 LQKENI. This CDR3 spans 14 amino acids. Written as DNA, the CDR3 is TGTGCCAGCTCACCCAAGGCAGGGAAGGACGAGCAGTACTTC. This encodes CASSPKAGKDEQYF.

V usage is TRBV7-6 and J usage is TRBJ1-1; perhaps TRBD1 as D (5 bases). Germline CDR1 and CDR2: SGHVS and FNYEAQ. The CDR3 length is 15 residues. V lost 5 bases, J lost 6 bases, and 19 bases lay in between. CDR3 amino acids: CASSPRHTEGAEAFF. The CDR3, as DNA: TGTGCCAGCAGCCCCAGACACACCGAAGGGGCTGAAGCTTTCTTT.

The chain combines TRBV28 with TRBJ2-6; D might be TRBD2 (5 bases). The CDR3 contains 13 residues. The germline V gene has CDR1 MDHEN and CDR2 SYDVKM. Trimming shortened V by 8 bases and J by 0 bases, and 5 bases separated the two germline ends. This CDR3 is CASEGSGANVLTF. CDR3 sequence (DNA): TGTGCCAGCGAGGGCTCTGGGGCCAACGTCCTGACTTTC.

The V call is TRBV20-1, the J call TRBJ2-4; 10 nucleotides match TRBD2. The germline V gene has CDR1 DFQATT and CDR2 SNEGSKA (reference sequence). Trimming at V came to 3 bases and at J to 1 base, leaving 12 bases not matched to a gene. This CDR3 region has 18 residues. CDR3 nucleotides: TGCAGTGCTAGTATTTCAGCGGGGGGGCCAGGGGCCAAAAACATTCAGTACTTC. The encoded protein is CSASISAGGPGAKNIQYF.

This clonotype has a handful of counts. The chain employs TRBV28 and TRBJ1-2; tentatively, D is TRBD1 (5 bases). Germline V lookup: CDR1 MDHEN, CDR2 SYDVKM. The V end was cut by 5 bases, the J end by 3 bases, with 13 bases between. The CDR3 is 14 amino acids. CDR3 nucleotide sequence: TGTGCCAGCAGTCCCCCCGGGGCCCACTATGGCTACACCTTC. Protein sequence: CASSPPGAHYGYTF.

The sample holds many counts of this clonotype. The chain has TRBV7-9 and TRBJ2-1; TRBD2 is a possible D gene (5 bases). CDR1 and CDR2 from the germline V gene are SEHNR and FQNEAQ (reference sequence). The germline V and J ends were trimmed by 4 bases and 8 bases, with 12 bases remaining between them. The CDR3 contains 13 residues. The CDR3 sequence: CASSSRGPDEQFF. CDR3 coding DNA: TGTGCCAGCAGCTCTAGAGGGCCCGATGAGCAGTTCTTC.

The genes are TRBV2 and TRBJ2-1, with 11 bases identical to TRBD2. The length of the CDR3 is 14 residues. With 4 bases clipped from V and 5 bases from J, the junction kept 1 base outside the gene matches. Germline V gene lookup returns CDR1 SNHLY and CDR2 FYNNEI. The CDR3 loop is CASSALAGDNEQFF. CDR3 in DNA: TGTGCCAGCAGTGCACTAGCGGGGGACAATGAGCAGTTCTTC.